This is a list of T cell receptor beta chains from one sample in a study of identical twins' blood T cells. TCRdb redid the calling of the 5' RACE reads with MiXCR, one entry per CDR3 protein. The sample lists roughly 380,000 distinct CDR3 sequences; roughly 28% were seen once. Input material: PBMCs. The receptors were gathered from a woman aged 18 to 49 in good health. CDR3s include the opening cysteine and the closing phenylalanine or tryptophan. The order of the fields is clone size, V gene, J gene, D gene, CDR3 protein, CDR3 DNA. D genes are given only for firm matches. Where a row states a size, it is once, few, many or the class of an expanded clone; other rows omit it.

few	TRBV29-1	TRBJ2-2	NA	CSVGTGSINTGELFF	TGCAGCGTTGGGACGGGTTCAATCAACACCGGGGAGCTGTTTTTT
NA	TRBV18	TRBJ1-4	NA	CASCNPDEKLFF	TGTGCCAGCTGTAACCCGGATGAAAAACTGTTTTTT
NA	TRBV7-9	TRBJ1-2	NA	CASSLARGNYYGYTF	TGTGCCAGCAGCTTAGCGCGAGGGAACTACTATGGCTACACCTTC
many	TRBV10-3	TRBJ2-1	NA	CAISEFSGAAGEQFF	TGTGCCATCAGTGAGTTCTCGGGGGCGGCAGGTGAGCAGTTCTTC
NA	TRBV19	TRBJ1-2	NA	CASSILYRRDYGYTF	TGTGCCAGTAGTATCCTGTACCGACGGGACTATGGCTACACCTTC
few	TRBV20-1	TRBJ2-1	TRBD2	CSARALSGRATVGNEQFF	TGCAGTGCTAGAGCCCTAAGCGGGAGGGCCACGGTTGGGAATGAGCAGTTCTTC
many	TRBV6-6	TRBJ1-1	NA	CASSRHGVSEAFF	TGTGCCAGCAGCCGCCATGGCGTATCTGAAGCTTTCTTT
NA	TRBV7-9	TRBJ2-7	NA	CASSFGKIYEQYF	TGTGCCAGCAGCTTCGGAAAGATCTACGAGCAGTACTTC
NA	TRBV18	TRBJ1-5	NA	CASSVYQGSNQPQHF	TGTGCCAGCTCAGTATATCAGGGTAGCAATCAGCCCCAGCATTTT
NA	TRBV19	TRBJ1-1	TRBD1	CASSITRTGPTEAFF	TGTGCCAGTAGTATAACACGGACAGGGCCCACTGAAGCTTTCTTT
NA	TRBV20-1	TRBJ2-3	NA	CSVVYTSSTDTQYF	TGCAGTGTCGTTTATACCTCTAGCACAGATACGCAGTATTTT
many	TRBV28	TRBJ2-1	TRBD1	CASSFTGAYNEQFF	TGTGCCAGCAGTTTTACAGGGGCCTACAATGAGCAGTTCTTC
NA	TRBV7-2	TRBJ2-1	NA	CASSRLVSEQFF	TGTGCCAGCAGCCGCCTTGTAAGCGAGCAGTTCTTC
NA	TRBV12-3/TRBV12-4	TRBJ1-2	NA	CASSLAQGGDGYTF	TGTGCCAGCAGTTTAGCACAGGGAGGAGATGGCTACACCTTC
few	TRBV20-1	TRBJ2-7	TRBD1	CSAIDRGDYEQYF	TGCAGTGCTATCGACAGGGGGGACTACGAGCAGTACTTC
many	TRBV4-3	TRBJ2-3	NA	CASSQDDDTQYF	TGCGCCAGCAGCCAAGATGACGATACGCAGTATTTT
many	TRBV5-1	TRBJ1-2	NA	CASSLNSGDGYTF	TGCGCCAGCAGCTTGAATTCCGGGGACGGCTACACCTTC
few	TRBV5-1	TRBJ2-4	NA	CASSFLADPNIQYF	TGCGCCAGCAGCTTCTTAGCGGACCCAAACATTCAGTACTTC
once	TRBV20-1	TRBJ2-1	TRBD2	CSVSGGGVGEQFF	TGCAGTGTATCGGGCGGGGGGGTAGGTGAGCAGTTCTTC
NA	TRBV20-1	TRBJ2-3	NA	CSARGGQAAQYF	TGCAGTGCTAGAGGGGGGCAAGCAGCGCAGTATTTT
NA	TRBV27	TRBJ1-1	NA	CASSLSMDGTEAFF	TGTGCCAGCAGTTTATCGATGGATGGCACTGAAGCTTTCTTT
NA	TRBV20-1	TRBJ2-2	NA	CSALGVSNTGELFF	TGCAGTGCTCTAGGGGTTTCGAACACCGGGGAGCTGTTTTTT
NA	TRBV7-7	TRBJ1-3	TRBD1	CASSHGTGEGNTIYF	TGTGCTAGCAGCCACGGGACAGGGGAAGGGAACACCATATATTTT
NA	TRBV20-1	TRBJ1-2	TRBD1	CSARALSGRDRVNYGYTF	TGCAGTGCTAGAGCCCTGAGTGGGAGGGACAGGGTTAACTATGGCTACACCTTC
few	TRBV19	TRBJ2-5	NA	CASSIIGETQYF	TGTGCCAGTAGTATTATTGGAGAGACCCAGTACTTC
NA	TRBV20-1	TRBJ1-1	NA	CSARDYEDTEAFF	TGCAGTGCTAGAGATTACGAAGACACTGAAGCTTTCTTT
few	TRBV20-1	TRBJ2-3	NA	CSATHPVAGRKYF	TGCAGTGCTACCCACCCCGTGGCGGGGAGGAAGTATTTT
many	TRBV29-1	TRBJ2-3	NA	CSSRGLYGTDTQYF	TGCAGCTCCCGCGGGCTCTACGGCACAGATACGCAGTATTTT
many	TRBV19	TRBJ1-5	NA	CASRVGDQPQHF	TGTGCCAGTAGGGTGGGAGATCAGCCCCAGCATTTT
few	TRBV20-1	TRBJ2-5	NA	CSASAETQYF	TGCAGTGCTAGTGCAGAGACCCAGTACTTC
once	TRBV7-9	TRBJ1-5	TRBD1	CASSPDPTGEDNQPQHF	TGTGCCAGCAGCCCAGATCCGACAGGGGAGGACAATCAGCCCCAGCATTTT
few	TRBV29-1	TRBJ1-2	NA	CSVVKDGYTF	TGCAGCGTTGTGAAGGATGGCTACACCTTC
many	TRBV7-2	TRBJ1-1	NA	CASSLDRETEAFF	TGTGCCAGCAGCTTAGACAGGGAGACTGAAGCTTTCTTT
NA	TRBV3-1	TRBJ1-1	TRBD1	CASRLVDRMNTEAFF	TGTGCCAGCAGACTTGTGGACAGGATGAACACTGAAGCTTTCTTT
few	TRBV19	TRBJ1-1	NA	CASSSRGGGLNTEAFF	TGTGCCAGTAGTTCGCGGGGAGGGGGTCTGAACACTGAAGCTTTCTTT
few	TRBV5-6	TRBJ2-4	NA	CASSTGLAKNIQYF	TGTGCCAGCAGCACGGGACTAGCCAAAAACATTCAGTACTTC
many	TRBV9	TRBJ1-6	NA	CASSEGGGVSSYNSPLHF	TGTGCCAGCAGCGAAGGGGGAGGAGTGAGCTCCTATAATTCACCCCTCCACTTT
NA	TRBV5-1	TRBJ2-7	NA	CASPTVFSYEQYF	TGCGCCAGCCCGACAGTCTTCTCCTACGAGCAGTACTTC
once	TRBV20-1	TRBJ2-1	TRBD2	CSTRNSGTRDNEQFF	TGCAGTACTAGAAATAGCGGGACAAGGGATAATGAGCAGTTCTTC
few	TRBV11-2	TRBJ1-1	NA	CASSLDQSWGAEAFF	TGTGCCAGCAGCTTAGATCAAAGTTGGGGAGCTGAAGCTTTCTTT
NA	TRBV20-1	TRBJ1-6	NA	CSARDLGNSPLHF	TGCAGTGCTAGAGATTTGGGGAATTCACCCCTCCACTTT
once	TRBV5-1	TRBJ1-1	NA	CASSPQEDTEAFF	TGCGCCAGCAGCCCCCAGGAAGACACTGAAGCTTTCTTT
NA	TRBV20-1	TRBJ2-1	NA	CSARIPERQSWEFF	TGCAGTGCTCGAATCCCCGAGCGGCAGTCATGGGAGTTCTTC
NA	TRBV5-1	TRBJ1-1	TRBD1	CASSSGGEGATFF	TGCGCCAGCAGCTCAGGGGGCGAGGGGGCAACTTTCTTT
many	TRBV29-1	TRBJ1-1	NA	CSVGDPNTEAFF	TGCAGCGTGGGGGACCCGAACACTGAAGCTTTCTTT
NA	TRBV11-2	TRBJ1-2	NA	CASSLAGALANYGYTF	TGTGCCAGCAGCTTAGCGGGGGCCCTAGCTAACTATGGCTACACCTTC
NA	TRBV13	TRBJ2-1	NA	CASSLPGDNEQFF	TGTGCCAGCAGCTTACCGGGGGACAATGAGCAGTTCTTC
NA	TRBV7-9	TRBJ1-4	NA	CASSLDGNEKLFF	TGTGCCAGCAGCTTAGACGGGAATGAAAAACTGTTTTTT
many	TRBV5-1	TRBJ1-5	TRBD1	CASSPTDRGQPQHF	TGCGCCAGCAGCCCGACGGACAGGGGACAGCCCCAGCATTTT
few	TRBV9	TRBJ1-3	NA	CASSVNAHPTTGGNTIYF	TGTGCCAGCAGCGTCAATGCCCACCCAACGACGGGGGGAAACACCATATATTTT
NA	TRBV7-3	TRBJ2-1	TRBD1	CASSLPGQFNEQFF	TGTGCCAGCAGCTTACCGGGACAGTTCAATGAGCAGTTCTTC
NA	TRBV5-4	TRBJ2-3	TRBD2	CASSLRRGDSDTQYF	TGTGCCAGCAGCTTAAGGCGGGGGGATTCAGATACGCAGTATTTT
NA	TRBV27	TRBJ2-1	NA	CASSLFSGTSYNEQFF	TGTGCCAGCAGTCTCTTCTCCGGGACTTCTTACAATGAGCAGTTCTTC
NA	TRBV29-1	TRBJ1-1	NA	CIVYPVNTEAFF	TGCATCGTTTACCCAGTGAACACTGAAGCTTTCTTT
once	TRBV7-8	TRBJ1-1	TRBD1	CASSLAGQGGTEAFF	TGTGCCAGCAGCTTAGCAGGACAGGGGGGCACTGAAGCTTTCTTT
NA	TRBV6-4	TRBJ2-7	NA	CASSDPFPMVYEQYF	TGTGCCAGCAGTGACCCCTTCCCGATGGTCTACGAGCAGTACTTC